This entry lists 20 T cell receptor beta chains sequenced from one sample in a study of sequential checkpoint blockade in melanoma. Treatment specified: randomized to nivolumab then ipilimumab (arm A) or the reverse (arm B). Only in-frame clones appear in the TCRdb table, and some are missing; sequencing was by immunoSEQ multiplex PCR. Here the sample spans over 9,500 clones, about 65% being singletons. Sequences were derived from CD8+ T cells sorted from blood (inferred from file names), sampled from a patient given nivolumab and ipilimumab in sequence. Receptors originate from a human donor with melanoma.

CDR3 nucleotides: TGTGCCAGCAGCTCGATACTAAACCGGGACAGGGTTTATGCCGGGGAGCTGTTTTTT. It is translated as CASSSILNRDRVYAGELFF. The rearrangement joins TRBV7-8 to TRBJ2-2; 9 bases match TRBD1. The J segment lost 6 bases and the V segment lost 4 bases, leaving 18 bases of the junction unmatched. Germline values: CDR1 SGHVS, CDR2 FQNEAQ. This CDR3 is built from 19 residues.

This clone was seen more than once but under ten times. The chain combines TRBV7-2 with TRBJ2-3; TRBD2 aligns across 13 bases. V lost 6 bases and J lost 6; bases outside the gene matches: 6. CDR3 length: 15 amino acids. The germline gives CDR1 SGHTA, CDR2 FQGNSA. CDR3 in amino acids: CASRRTSGGSDTQYF. For the CDR3, the DNA is TGTGCCAGCAGACGGACTAGCGGGGGATCTGATACGCAGTATTTT.

The rearrangement links TRBV5-1 to TRBJ2-5; TRBD2 aligns across 11 bases. Judging by the DNA end, TRBJ2-7 fits better; the J call may be wrong. Germline lookup yields CDR1 SGHRS and CDR2 YFSETQ. CDR3 length equals 14 residues. The CDR3 loop reads CASRLLAGGYEQYF. CDR3 in DNA: TGCGCCAGCAGGCTGCTAGCGGGGGGATACGAGCAGTACTTC.

V and J are TRBV11-2 and TRBJ1-6; D remains ambiguous. CDR1 is SGHAT, CDR2 FQNNGV, per germline. The ends were cut back, 4 bases at V and 5 bases at J, with 12 bases in the middle. The CDR3 is 15 amino acids. CDR3 sequence: CASSSNRENNSPLHF. The CDR3 bases are TGTGCCAGCAGCTCCAACCGGGAAAATAATTCACCCCTCCACTTT. The entire variable domain, with the rest obtained from reference TRBV11-2 and TRBJ1-6, is as follows: EAGVAQSPRYKIIEKRQSVAFWCNPISGHATLYWYQQILGQGPKLLIQFQNNGVVDDSQLPKDRFSAERLKGVDSTLKIQPAKLEDSAVYLCASSSNRENNSPLHFGNGTRLTVT.

A single count supports this clone. This chain connects TRBV30 to TRBJ1-1, with unresolved D. This CDR3 is built from 14 residues. Germline values: CDR1 GTSNPN, CDR2 SVGIG (reference sequence). V was trimmed by 4 bases and J by 0 bases, leaving 12 bases between them. CDR3 sequence reads: CAWNLGQVNTEAFF. The CDR3 DNA sequence: TGTGCCTGGAATCTCGGCCAGGTGAACACTGAAGCTTTCTTT.

The V and J genes are TRBV28 and TRBJ2-7, with 7 bases matching TRBD2. After removal of 2 bases from V and 2 bases from J, the junction contained 9 bases not matched to a gene. The CDR3 runs 16 residues. CDR1 MDHEN and CDR2 SYDVKM come from the germline V gene. DNA of the CDR3: TGTGCCAGCAGTTTAGGGGAGGGCAGGACAACCTACGAGCAGTACTTC. This translates into CASSLGEGRTTYEQYF.

The V gene is TRBV4-2, the J gene TRBJ2-3, with TRBD2 matching over 11 bases. The CDR3 extends over 16 amino acids. The germline CDR1 and CDR2 sequences are LGHNA and YNFKEQ. With 1 base clipped from V and 5 bases from J, the junction kept 5 bases outside the gene matches. The DNA of the CDR3 is TGTGCCAGCAGCCAAGTGGCTAGCGGGGGGATAGATACGCAGTATTTT. Protein product: CASSQVASGGIDTQYF.

The CDR3 DNA is TGCGCCAGCAGCCCGAAGACAGGGGAATTCCCTGAAGCTTTCTTT. This gives the protein CASSPKTGEFPEAFF. This chain uses TRBV5-1 with TRBJ1-1; 8 bases are shared with TRBD1. V trimming: 4 bases; J trimming: 6 bases; junction bases outside the gene matches: 11. This CDR3 has 15 amino acids. Germline CDR1 is SGHRS and CDR2 is YFSETQ. Drawing the rest from reference TRBV5-1 and TRBJ1-1, the complete variable domain is KAGVTQTPRYLIKTRGQQVTLSCSPISGHRSVSWYQQTPGQGLQFLFEYFSETQRNKGNFPGRFSGRQFSNSRSEMNVSTLELGDSALYLCASSPKTGEFPEAFFGQGTRLTVV.

This sequence joins TRBV4-2 and TRBJ1-6, with D maybe TRBD1 (5 bases). V shed 2 bases and J shed 9 bases, with 14 bases lying between them. The CDR3 totals 15 residues. Germline V gene lookup returns CDR1 LGHNA and CDR2 YNFKEQ. The CDR3 nucleotides read TGTGCCAGCAGCCAAAAGTCGCAGGGTGGTTCACCCCTCCACTTT. Its translation is CASSQKSQGGSPLHF.

This chain connects TRBV27 to TRBJ2-2; 7 bases are a match to TRBD1. With V trimmed by 5 bases and J by 3 bases, 9 bases remained unmatched. There are 16 residues in the CDR3. From germline, CDR1 is MNHEY and CDR2 SMNVEV (reference sequence). CDR3 sequence (DNA): TGTGCCAGCAGTACCCGCAACACAGGGGACACCGGGGAGCTGTTTTTT. Encoded protein: CASSTRNTGDTGELFF.

A word on this clone: The junction departs from germline at one end; a sequencing error may be responsible. The CDR3 loop is CASSLGWNPGQGYGQYF. The CDR3 DNA follows: TGTGCCAGCAGCTTAGGATGGAATCCGGGACAGGGGTACGGGCAGTACTTC. The chain recombines TRBV7-2 with TRBJ2-7, with 10 bases fitting TRBD1. There are 17 residues in the CDR3. CDR1 SGHTA and CDR2 FQGNSA come from the germline V gene.

The sample holds a few counts of this clone. The chain is built from TRBV9 and TRBJ2-2; 7 bases match TRBD2. The V segment lost 6 bases and the J segment 6 bases; nucleotides outside the gene matches: 2. The CDR3 has 12 amino acids. Germline lookup yields CDR1 SGDLS and CDR2 YYNGEE. The CDR3 coding sequence is TGTGCCAGCAATCGGGGGGCCGGGGAGCTGTTTTTT. Its protein is CASNRGAGELFF.

This rearrangement joins TRBV7-2 to TRBJ2-7; 12 bases fit TRBD1. J gave up 4 bases and V 0 bases, and 4 bases lay outside the gene matches. Looked up from germline, CDR1 is SGHTA and CDR2 is FQGNSA. CDR3 length: 16 amino acids. As DNA, the CDR3 is TGTGCCAGCAGCTTAGCATCGGGACAGGGGGCGTACGAGCAGTACTTC. The encoded protein is CASSLASGQGAYEQYF.

This chain joins TRBV27 and TRBJ2-7; 7 nucleotides match TRBD2. CDR1 is MNHEY and CDR2 is SMNVEV in the germline V gene (reference sequence). The CDR3 is made up of 12 amino acids. V lost 6 bases and J lost 5; bases outside the gene matches: 4. CDR3 loop: CASSHGRNEQYF. For the CDR3, the DNA is TGTGCCAGCAGCCACGGGAGGAACGAGCAGTACTTC.

This clone was seen more than once but under ten times. J is TRBJ2-7 and V is TRBV28; 8 positions agree with TRBD1. J lost 7 bases, V lost 1 base, and 6 bases had no gene match. The germline V gene encodes CDR1 MDHEN and CDR2 SYDVKM. This CDR3 has 14 residues. CDR3 amino acids: CASSLSGGSLEQYF. DNA for the CDR3: TGTGCCAGCAGTTTATCAGGGGGCTCCTTGGAGCAGTACTTC.

The chain links TRBV23-1 to TRBJ2-7; D remains ambiguous. TRBV23-1 is an open reading frame, and its role is uncertain. This CDR3 contains 13 residues. V lost 4 bases and J 0 bases, leaving 7 bases between the germline ends. CDR3 sequence: CASSPMSSYEQYF. The CDR3 DNA follows: TGCGCCAGCAGTCCAATGAGCTCCTACGAGCAGTACTTC.

CDR3 sequence: CASSEWDREGTDTQYF. The CDR3 coding sequence is TGTGCCAGCAGTGAATGGGACAGGGAGGGTACAGATACGCAGTATTTT. The chain combines TRBV6-1 with TRBJ2-3; 9 bases are a match to TRBD1. Trimming took 2 bases from V and 3 from J; bases not matched to a gene: 6. The CDR3 length is 16 residues. Germline V gives CDR1 MNHNS, CDR2 SASEGT.

The V gene is TRBV7-2, the J gene TRBJ1-3, with a tentative D call TRBD1 (5 bases). The CDR3 is made up of 14 amino acids. Trimming removed 6 bases from V and 4 bases from J, with 13 bases in between. Germline V gene lookup returns CDR1 SGHTA and CDR2 FQGNSA. The CDR3 protein is CASRPGGLGNTIYF. CDR3 sequence (DNA): TGTGCCAGCAGACCGGGGGGTCTCGGAAACACCATATATTTT. The full variable domain, with the rest looked up from reference TRBV7-2 and TRBJ1-3, is GAGVSQSPSNKVTEKGKDVELRCDPISGHTALYWYRQSLGQGLEFLIYFQGNSAPDKSGLPSDRFSAERTGGSVSTLTIQRTQQEDSAVYLCASRPGGLGNTIYFGEGSWLTVV.

The V gene is TRBV4-2, the J gene TRBJ2-7, with 7 nucleotides matching TRBD2. The germline gives CDR1 LGHNA, CDR2 YNFKEQ. Trimming took 4 bases from V and 2 from J; bases not matched to a gene: 5. The CDR3 covers 14 residues. This CDR3 reads CASSPQAGTYEQYF. In nucleotides, the CDR3 is TGTGCCAGCAGCCCCCAAGCGGGAACCTACGAGCAGTACTTC.

V usage is TRBV21-1 and J usage is TRBJ2-1; no check of the table's D call, TRBD2, against the DNA was made. TRBV21-1 is an annotated pseudogene. The CDR3 consists of 17 residues. The CDR3 bases are TGTGCCAGCAGAGCTTTTGTAGCTACACCATCCGACAATGAGCAGTTCTTC. Encoded protein: CASRAFVATPSDNEQFF.